The 14 T cell receptor beta chains listed next were all sequenced from one sample in a study of cytomegalovirus exposure and HLA in healthy donors. The PCR ran on 60 Vbeta and 13 Jbeta primers. Repertoires were generated with immunoSEQ multiplex PCR, while TCRdb's copy carries only in-frame clones and drops some. The sample has about 55,000 clones. The sequencing sample was made of PBMCs. The receptors come from a man over 45 in good health and CMV-seropositive.

The rearrangement joins TRBV19 to TRBJ1-1; D not resolved. The germline V and J ends were trimmed by 2 bases and 1 base, with 11 bases remaining between them. The CDR3 is made up of 15 amino acids. Germline lookup yields CDR1 LNHDA and CDR2 SQIVND (reference sequence). Here the CDR3 DNA reads TGTGCCAGTAGTATAAGGTTACGGGAGAACACTGAAGCTTTCTTT. Translated, it gives CASSIRLRENTEAFF.

This rearrangement joins TRBV4-3 to TRBJ2-5; tentative D call: TRBD2 (7 bases). V was pared by 1 base and J by 5 bases, with 11 bases between. Germline loops: CDR1 LGHNA, CDR2 YSLEER. This CDR3 spans 14 amino acids. The CDR3 reads CASSQGGGGETQYF. CDR3 DNA sequence: TGCGCCAGCAGCCAAGGGGGGGGCGGGGAGACCCAGTACTTC.

Concerning this clone itself: At one end the junction does not follow the germline gene, possibly because of a read error. V and J are TRBV19 and TRBJ1-1, with D possibly being TRBD1 (5 bases). Germline V gives CDR1 LNHDA, CDR2 SQIVND (reference sequence). The CDR3 loop spans 15 amino acids. The CDR3 DNA is TGTGCCAGTAGTATAGCCACAGGAGTGGGCACTGAAGATTTCTTT. It specifies CASSIATGVGTEDFF.

This sequence joins TRBV28 and TRBJ1-1; maybe TRBD1 (5 bases). Germline V gives CDR1 MDHEN, CDR2 SYDVKM. Trimming pared 7 bases from V and 9 bases from J, leaving 18 bases between. The CDR3 sequence is 13 residues long. CDR3 protein: CASTAGRVNKAFF. The CDR3 coding sequence is TGTGCCAGCACGGCTGGCAGGGTCAATAAAGCTTTCTTT.

The V call is TRBV5-1, the J call TRBJ1-2, with D possibly TRBD1 on 6 matching bases. This CDR3 region has 18 residues. V was trimmed by 1 base and J by 6 bases, leaving 25 bases between them. CDR1 and CDR2 from the germline V gene are SGHRS and YFSETQ. The CDR3 sequence is CASSLSGRAQGRDHGYTF. The CDR3 coding sequence is TGCGCCAGCAGCTTGAGCGGCAGGGCCCAGGGGAGGGACCATGGCTACACCTTC.

The chain joins TRBV6-1 to TRBJ1-4, with TRBD1 identical over 8 bases. The ends lost 3 bases at V and 5 bases at J; junction bases unmatched: 8. Germline V lookup: CDR1 MNHNS, CDR2 SASEGT. The CDR3 runs 16 residues. CDR3 in DNA: TGTGCCAGCAGTGATCCCGGGACAGGCGTCAATGAAAAACTGTTTTTT. Protein product: CASSDPGTGVNEKLFF.

The chain has TRBV12-5 and TRBJ1-2; 10 bases are shared with TRBD1. The trim removed 7 bases at V and 2 bases at J, leaving 10 bases unmatched. Germline V gene lookup returns CDR1 LGHNT and CDR2 FRNRAP. This CDR3 spans 16 amino acids. DNA of the CDR3: TGTGCTAGTGCCCTAGCCGGGGGACAGGGGAACTATGGCTACACCTTC. This gives the protein CASALAGGQGNYGYTF.

The chain is built from TRBV2 and TRBJ2-7, with 13 bases matching TRBD2. Germline V gene lookup returns CDR1 SNHLY and CDR2 FYNNEI. The CDR3 totals 19 residues. Trimming cost V 6 bases and J 0 bases; bases outside gene matches: 14. The CDR3 loop reads CASRKLAGGPRGGSYEQYF. The DNA for the CDR3 is TGTGCCAGCAGAAAACTAGCGGGAGGGCCGAGGGGCGGCTCCTACGAGCAGTACTTC.

CDR3 in amino acids: CASSQSEGHSYEQYF. The CDR3 DNA is TGCGCCAGCAGTCAATCCGAAGGACACTCCTACGAGCAGTACTTC. This chain joins TRBV23-1 and TRBJ2-7; TRBD1 might be the D (5 bases). TRBV23-1 is reported as an ORF; its role is uncertain. The CDR3 is 15 amino acids. The V gene lost 0 bases and the J gene lost 0 bases, with 9 bases spanning the gap.

With regard to this clone: Germline and junction disagree at one end, which may indicate a read error. The chain is built from TRBV5-1 and TRBJ1-5; possible D gene TRBD1, 6 bases. This CDR3 has 15 residues. The V gene's germline CDR1 is SGHRS and CDR2 YFSETQ. The CDR3: CASSLAAGDNQHQHF. The CDR3 nucleotides are TGCGCCAGCAGCTTGGCGGCAGGGGACAATCAGCACCAGCATTTT.

DNA of the CDR3: TGTGCCAGCAGCCCACGTGGACTAGGGGGAACAGATACGCAGTATTTT. Translating it yields CASSPRGLGGTDTQYF. The gene calls are TRBV13 and TRBJ2-3; TRBD2 might be the D (7 bases). V dropped 5 bases and J dropped 3 bases, with 18 bases sitting between them. The CDR3 length is 16 residues. The germline V gene encodes CDR1 PRHDT and CDR2 FYEKMQ (reference sequence).

V gene TRBV9 combines with J gene TRBJ2-7; 12 nucleotides agree with TRBD1. Germline lookup yields CDR1 SGDLS and CDR2 YYNGEE. This CDR3 contains 15 residues. V lost 0 bases and J lost 3; bases outside the gene matches: 1. DNA for the CDR3: TGTGCCAGCAGCGTAGGGGACAGGGGGCTCTACGAGCAGTACTTC. It codes for CASSVGDRGLYEQYF.

This chain joins TRBV19 and TRBJ2-3; D possibly corresponds to TRBD2 (6 bases). The CDR3 is 13 residues long. The germline V and J ends were trimmed by 8 bases and 5 bases, with 14 bases remaining between them. CDR1 and CDR2 (germline): LNHDA, SQIVND (reference sequence). In DNA, the CDR3 is TGTGCCAGTCCCCGGGAGAGGGGAGATACGCAGTATTTT. Translated, it gives CASPRERGDTQYF.

V usage is TRBV21-1 and J usage is TRBJ1-1. TRBV21-1 is a known pseudogene. This CDR3 has 16 residues. For the CDR3, the DNA is TGTGCCAGCAGCACCCGGGACACGGGAGGTACCACTGAAGCTTTCTTT. Amino acid sequence: CASSTRDTGGTTEAFF.